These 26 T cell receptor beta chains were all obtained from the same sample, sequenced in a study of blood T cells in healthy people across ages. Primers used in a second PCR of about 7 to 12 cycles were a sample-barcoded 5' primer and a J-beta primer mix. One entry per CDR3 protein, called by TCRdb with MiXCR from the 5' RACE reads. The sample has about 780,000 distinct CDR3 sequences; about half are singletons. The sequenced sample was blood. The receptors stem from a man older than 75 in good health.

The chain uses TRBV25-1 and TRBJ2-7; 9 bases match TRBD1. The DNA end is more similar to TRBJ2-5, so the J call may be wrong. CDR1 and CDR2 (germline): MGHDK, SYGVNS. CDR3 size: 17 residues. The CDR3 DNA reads TGTGCCAGCAGTGAGGACAGGGGCCGAAGGTACCAAGAGACCCAGTACTTC. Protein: CASSEDRGRRYQETQYF.

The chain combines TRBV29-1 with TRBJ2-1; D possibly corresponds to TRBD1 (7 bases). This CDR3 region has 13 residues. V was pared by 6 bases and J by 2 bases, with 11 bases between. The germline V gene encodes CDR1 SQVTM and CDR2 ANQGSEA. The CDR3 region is CSVTGRPYNEQFF. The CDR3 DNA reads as TGCAGCGTGACAGGGAGGCCCTACAATGAGCAGTTCTTC.

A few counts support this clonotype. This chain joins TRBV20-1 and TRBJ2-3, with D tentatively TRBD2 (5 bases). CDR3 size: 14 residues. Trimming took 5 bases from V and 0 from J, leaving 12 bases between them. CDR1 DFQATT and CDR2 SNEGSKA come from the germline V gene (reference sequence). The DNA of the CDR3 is TGCAGTGCTCCAGGCGGGTCTAGCACAGATACGCAGTATTTT. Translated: CSAPGGSSTDTQYF.

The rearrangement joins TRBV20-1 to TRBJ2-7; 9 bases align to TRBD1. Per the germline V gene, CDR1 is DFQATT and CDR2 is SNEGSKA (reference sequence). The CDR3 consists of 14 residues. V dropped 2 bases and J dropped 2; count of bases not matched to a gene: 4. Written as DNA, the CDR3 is TGCAGTGCTAGAAGTGGGGACAGGGCCTACGAGCAGTACTTC. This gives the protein CSARSGDRAYEQYF.

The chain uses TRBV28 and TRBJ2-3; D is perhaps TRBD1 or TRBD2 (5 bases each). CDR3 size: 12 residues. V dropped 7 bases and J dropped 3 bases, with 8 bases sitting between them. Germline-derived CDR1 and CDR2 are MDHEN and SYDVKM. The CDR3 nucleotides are TGTGCCAGCATTGGGGGTACAGATACGCAGTATTTT. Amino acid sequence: CASIGGTDTQYF.

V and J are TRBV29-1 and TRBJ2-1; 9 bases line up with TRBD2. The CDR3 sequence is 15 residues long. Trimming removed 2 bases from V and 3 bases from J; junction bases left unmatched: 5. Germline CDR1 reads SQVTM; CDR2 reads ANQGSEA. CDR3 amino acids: CSVEPQRGDYNEQFF. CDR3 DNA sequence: TGCAGCGTTGAACCCCAGCGGGGGGACTACAATGAGCAGTTCTTC.

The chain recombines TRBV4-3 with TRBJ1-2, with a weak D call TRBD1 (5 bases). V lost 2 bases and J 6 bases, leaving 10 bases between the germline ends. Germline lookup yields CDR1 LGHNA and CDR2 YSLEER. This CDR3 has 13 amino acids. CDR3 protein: CASSQQGKDGYTF. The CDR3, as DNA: TGCGCCAGCAGCCAACAGGGAAAGGATGGCTACACCTTC.

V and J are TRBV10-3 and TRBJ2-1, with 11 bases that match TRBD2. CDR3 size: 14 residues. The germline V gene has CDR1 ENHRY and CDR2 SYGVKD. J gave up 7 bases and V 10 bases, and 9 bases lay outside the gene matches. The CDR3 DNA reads TGTGCCACCAGGGGACTAGCGGAGAGGAATGAGCAGTTCTTC. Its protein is CATRGLAERNEQFF.

The CDR3 loop reads CASSQAHRTGSYEQYF. CDR3 DNA sequence: TGCGCCAGCAGCCAAGCCCATAGGACAGGGAGCTACGAGCAGTACTTC. V gene TRBV4-1 combines with J gene TRBJ2-5; the match to TRBD1 covers 8 bases. The DNA matches TRBJ2-7 better at its end, which makes the J call doubtful. The CDR3 length is 16 residues. Germline CDR1 is MGHRA and CDR2 is YSYEKL.

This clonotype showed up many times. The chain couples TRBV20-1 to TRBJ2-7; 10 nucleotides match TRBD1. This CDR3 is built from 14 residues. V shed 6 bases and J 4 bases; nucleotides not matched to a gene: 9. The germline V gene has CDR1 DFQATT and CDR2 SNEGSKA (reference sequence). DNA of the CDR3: TGCAGTGCCGCAGGACAGGGGGAAAGATACGAGCAGTACTTC. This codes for CSAAGQGERYEQYF.

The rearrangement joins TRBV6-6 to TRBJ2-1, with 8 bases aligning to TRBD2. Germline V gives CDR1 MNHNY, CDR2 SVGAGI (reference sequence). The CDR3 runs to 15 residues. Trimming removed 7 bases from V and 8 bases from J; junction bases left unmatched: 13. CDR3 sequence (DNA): TGTGCCAGCACCTTAGGGCTAGCGGGTCGGGATGAGCAGTTCTTC. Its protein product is CASTLGLAGRDEQFF.

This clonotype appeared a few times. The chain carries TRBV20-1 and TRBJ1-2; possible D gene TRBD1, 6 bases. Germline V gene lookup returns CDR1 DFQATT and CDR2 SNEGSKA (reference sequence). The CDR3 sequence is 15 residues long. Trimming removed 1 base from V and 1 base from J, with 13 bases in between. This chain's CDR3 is CSARGRGGGNYGYTF. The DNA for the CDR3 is TGCAGTGCTAGAGGGAGGGGGGGAGGTAACTATGGCTACACCTTC.

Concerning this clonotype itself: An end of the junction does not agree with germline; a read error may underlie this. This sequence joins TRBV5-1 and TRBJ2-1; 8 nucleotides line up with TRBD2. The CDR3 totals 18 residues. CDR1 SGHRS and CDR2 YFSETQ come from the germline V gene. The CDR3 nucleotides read TGCGCCAGCAGCTTGACCTCAAGCGGGAGACACTCCCACAATGAGCAGTTCTTC. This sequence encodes CASSLTSSGRHSHNEQFF.

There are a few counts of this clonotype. The DNA of the CDR3 is TGTGCCAGCAGGCAAGTTGCGTCGGCTTTGGAAAAACTGTTTTTT. Its translation is CASRQVASALEKLFF. This sequence joins TRBV7-2 and TRBJ1-4; D is undetermined. V was cut by 6 bases and J by 8 bases, with 19 bases left in between. Germline CDR1 SGHTA, CDR2 FQGNSA. The CDR3 sequence is 15 residues long. Based on the CDR3 plus reference TRBV7-2 and TRBJ1-4, the full variable domain is GAGVSQSPSNKVTEKGKDVELRCDPISGHTALYWYRQSLGQGLEFLIYFQGNSAPDKSGLPSDRFSAERTGGSVSTLTIQRTQQEDSAVYLCASRQVASALEKLFFGSGTQLSVL.

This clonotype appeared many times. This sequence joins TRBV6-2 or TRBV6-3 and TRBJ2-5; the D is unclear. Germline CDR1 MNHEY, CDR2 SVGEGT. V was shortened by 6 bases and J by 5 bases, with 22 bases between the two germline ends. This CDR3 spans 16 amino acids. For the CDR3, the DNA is TGTGCCAGCAGCTCCCCCCTAGTGGGTTCGATGGAGACCCAGTACTTC. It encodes CASSSPLVGSMETQYF.

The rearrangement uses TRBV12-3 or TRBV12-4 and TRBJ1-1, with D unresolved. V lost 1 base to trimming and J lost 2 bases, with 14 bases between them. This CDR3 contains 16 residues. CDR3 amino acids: CASSLEPGIRNTEAFF. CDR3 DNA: TGTGCCAGCAGTTTAGAACCGGGGATAAGAAACACTGAAGCTTTCTTT.

CDR3 loop: CASSQDRSYTF. DNA for the CDR3: TGTGCCAGCAGCCAAGACAGAAGCTACACCTTC. This chain joins TRBV3-1 and TRBJ1-2, with D hard to call. The V gene lost 0 bases and the J gene lost 9 bases, with 5 bases spanning the gap. Germline values: CDR1 LGHDT, CDR2 YNNKEL (reference sequence). This CDR3 comprises 11 residues. The whole variable domain, remainder taken from reference TRBV3-1 and TRBJ1-2, is DTAVSQTPKYLVTQMGNDKSIKCEQNLGHDTMYWYKQDSKKFLKIMFSYNNKELIINETVPNRFSPKSPDKAHLNLHINSLELGDSAVYFCASSQDRSYTFGSGTRLTVV.

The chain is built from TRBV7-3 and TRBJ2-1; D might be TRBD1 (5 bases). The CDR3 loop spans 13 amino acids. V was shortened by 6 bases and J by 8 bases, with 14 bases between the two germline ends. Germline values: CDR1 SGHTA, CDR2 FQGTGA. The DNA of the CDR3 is TGTGCCAGCAGTCCTAATACAGGATATGAGCAGTTCTTC. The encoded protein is CASSPNTGYEQFF.

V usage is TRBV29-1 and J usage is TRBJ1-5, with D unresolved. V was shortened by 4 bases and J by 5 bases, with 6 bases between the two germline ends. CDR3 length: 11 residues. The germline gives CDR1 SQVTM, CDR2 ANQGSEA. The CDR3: CSVGADQPQHF. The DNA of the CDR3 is TGCAGCGTTGGCGCGGATCAGCCCCAGCATTTT.

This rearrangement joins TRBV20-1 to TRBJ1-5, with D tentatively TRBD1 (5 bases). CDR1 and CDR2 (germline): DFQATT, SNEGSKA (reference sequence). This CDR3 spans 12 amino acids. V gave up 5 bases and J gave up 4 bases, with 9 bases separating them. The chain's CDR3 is CSAARQNQPQHF. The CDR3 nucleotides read TGCAGTGCTGCCCGACAGAATCAGCCCCAGCATTTT.

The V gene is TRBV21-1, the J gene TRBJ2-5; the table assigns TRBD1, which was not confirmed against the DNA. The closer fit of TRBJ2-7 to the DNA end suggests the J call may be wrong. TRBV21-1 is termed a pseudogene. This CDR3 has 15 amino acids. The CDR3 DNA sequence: TGTGCCAGCAGCACAAAAGGGGACAGGGGACCCGAGCAGTACTTC. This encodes CASSTKGDRGPEQYF.

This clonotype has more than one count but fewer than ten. This chain's CDR3 is CSAPARQGNPNEQFF. In DNA form, the CDR3 reads TGCAGTGCTCCTGCTCGGCAGGGCAACCCCAATGAGCAGTTCTTC. The V gene is TRBV20-1, the J gene TRBJ2-1; a possible D gene is TRBD1 (5 bases). Germline V gives CDR1 DFQATT, CDR2 SNEGSKA (reference sequence). CDR3 length: 15 amino acids. Trimming cost V 5 bases and J 6 bases, with 20 bases left between them.

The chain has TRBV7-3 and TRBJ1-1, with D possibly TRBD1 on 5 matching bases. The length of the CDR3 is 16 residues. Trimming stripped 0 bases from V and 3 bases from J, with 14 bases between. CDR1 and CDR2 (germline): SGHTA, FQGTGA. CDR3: CASSLTGRGRDTEAFF. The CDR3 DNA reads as TGTGCCAGCAGCTTAACGGGTAGGGGCAGGGACACTGAAGCTTTCTTT.

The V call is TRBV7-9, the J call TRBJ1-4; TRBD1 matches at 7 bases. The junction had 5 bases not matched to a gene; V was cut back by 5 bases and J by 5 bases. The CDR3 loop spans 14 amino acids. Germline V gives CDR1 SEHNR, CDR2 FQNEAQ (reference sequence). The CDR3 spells CASSKTGLNEKLFF. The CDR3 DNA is TGTGCCAGCAGCAAGACAGGGTTAAATGAAAAACTGTTTTTT.

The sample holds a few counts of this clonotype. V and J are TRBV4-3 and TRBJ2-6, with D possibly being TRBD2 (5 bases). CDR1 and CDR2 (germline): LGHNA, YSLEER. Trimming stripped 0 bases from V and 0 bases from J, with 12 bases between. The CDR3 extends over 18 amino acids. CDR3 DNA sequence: TGCGCCAGCAGCCAAGAATCACCTAGCTTCTCTGGGGCCAACGTCCTGACTTTC. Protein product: CASSQESPSFSGANVLTF.

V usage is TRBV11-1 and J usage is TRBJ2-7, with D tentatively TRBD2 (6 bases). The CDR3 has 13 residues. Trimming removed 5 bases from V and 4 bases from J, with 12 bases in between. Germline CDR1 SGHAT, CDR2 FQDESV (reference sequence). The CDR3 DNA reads TGTGCCAGCAGCATCAATGGGGGGTACGAGCAGTACTTC. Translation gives CASSINGGYEQYF.